The rows below give T cell receptor beta chains drawn from one sample of a study of Ad26.COV2.S vaccination and SARS-CoV-2 variants. Produced via immunoSEQ multiplex PCR; TCRdb's table is partial and in-frame only. The sample includes a few hundred thousand clones, roughly 90% seen only once; the top ten take 3.5% to 4%. The source was peripheral blood, collected in a trial of Ad26.COV2.S vaccine versus placebo. All receptors derive from a person aged 18 to 59 who received the Ad26.COV2.S COVID-19 vaccine or a placebo. The CDR3 runs from the conserved cysteine through the conserved F or W. Fields, in order: J gene, clone size, V gene, D gene, CDR3 DNA, CDR3 protein. A D gene is named only where the DNA matches it firmly. Rows may omit the clone size; those that give it use once, few, many or a size class.

J gene: TRBJ1-2; clone size: .; V gene: TRBV28; D gene: .; CDR3 DNA: TGTGCCAGCAATATGGACCCGCGACAGAGCCCTGGCTACACCTTC; CDR3 protein: CASNMDPRQSPGYTF
J gene: TRBJ2-1; clone size: .; V gene: TRBV6-4; D gene: TRBD1; CDR3 DNA: TGTGCCACCGAAGGGGACAGGGGCTACAATGAGCAGTTCTTC; CDR3 protein: CATEGDRGYNEQFF
J gene: TRBJ1-6; clone size: .; V gene: TRBV6-1; D gene: TRBD1; CDR3 DNA: TGTGCCAGCAGCCGGGACAGGGCTAATTCACCCCTCCACTTT; CDR3 protein: CASSRDRANSPLHF
J gene: TRBJ1-2; clone size: few; V gene: TRBV10-3; D gene: TRBD1; CDR3 DNA: TGTGCCATCAGCGAGGAAAGGGACAGGGCCGACTACACCTTC; CDR3 protein: CAISEERDRADYTF
J gene: TRBJ2-2; clone size: .; V gene: TRBV4-3; D gene: .; CDR3 DNA: TGCGCCAGCAGCCAAGACAGGGGGAACACCGGGGAGCTGTTTTTT; CDR3 protein: CASSQDRGNTGELFF
J gene: TRBJ1-5; clone size: .; V gene: TRBV19; D gene: .; CDR3 DNA: TGTGCCAGTTCATCCGCCCCGCGACCAAGACAGAAACTCAATCAGCCCCAGCATTTT; CDR3 protein: CASSSAPRPRQKLNQPQHF
J gene: TRBJ1-5; clone size: .; V gene: TRBV4-3; D gene: .; CDR3 DNA: TGCGCCAGCAGCCAAGAGAGGGGTAGGCAGCCCCAGCATTTT; CDR3 protein: CASSQERGRQPQHF
J gene: TRBJ1-2; clone size: once; V gene: TRBV10-3; D gene: .; CDR3 DNA: TGTGCCATCAGTGCCGCCACCTTCTATGGCTACACCTTC; CDR3 protein: CAISAATFYGYTF
J gene: TRBJ2-7; clone size: .; V gene: TRBV30; D gene: .; CDR3 DNA: TGTGCCTGGAGTGTACTAACAGGGAACTCCTACGAGCAGTACTTC; CDR3 protein: CAWSVLTGNSYEQYF
J gene: TRBJ2-7; clone size: .; V gene: TRBV12-3/TRBV12-4; D gene: .; CDR3 DNA: TGTGCCAGCAGCCCCCTGGGCCCCTACGAGCAGTACTTC; CDR3 protein: CASSPLGPYEQYF
J gene: TRBJ1-6; clone size: few; V gene: TRBV5-3; D gene: .; CDR3 DNA: TGTGCCAGAAGCCAAAACCGGGACACAGATTCACCCCTCCACTTT; CDR3 protein: CARSQNRDTDSPLHF
J gene: TRBJ1-1; clone size: .; V gene: TRBV5-6; D gene: .; CDR3 DNA: TGTGCCAGCAGCTTGAACTGGAAGATGAACACTGAAGCTTTCTTT; CDR3 protein: CASSLNWKMNTEAFF
J gene: TRBJ2-7; clone size: .; V gene: TRBV6-6; D gene: .; CDR3 DNA: TGTGCCAGCAGTTACGAGGCAGACTTTGCCTACGAGCAGTACTTC; CDR3 protein: CASSYEADFAYEQYF
J gene: TRBJ1-2; clone size: .; V gene: TRBV4-2; D gene: .; CDR3 DNA: TGTGCCAGCAGCCAAGCACAGACTAACTATGGCTACACCTTC; CDR3 protein: CASSQAQTNYGYTF
J gene: TRBJ1-6; clone size: .; V gene: TRBV28; D gene: TRBD1; CDR3 DNA: TGTGCCAGCAGACCGGGGCAGGGGGGATCACCCCTCCACTTT; CDR3 protein: CASRPGQGGSPLHF
J gene: TRBJ1-5; clone size: .; V gene: TRBV28; D gene: .; CDR3 DNA: TGTGCCAGCAGTTTAGGGGGAAGCAATCAGCCCCAGCATTTT; CDR3 protein: CASSLGGSNQPQHF
J gene: TRBJ2-3; clone size: .; V gene: TRBV30; D gene: .; CDR3 DNA: TGTGCCTGGAGTGATGGAGGGGATACGCAGTATTTT; CDR3 protein: CAWSDGGDTQYF
J gene: TRBJ1-2; clone size: .; V gene: TRBV6-6; D gene: .; CDR3 DNA: TGTGCCAGCAGTTACGGACGAATAAGGGTTAACTATGGCTACACCTTC; CDR3 protein: CASSYGRIRVNYGYTF
J gene: TRBJ2-3; clone size: .; V gene: TRBV24-1; D gene: TRBD1; CDR3 DNA: TGTGCCACCAGTGATCCTAGGACAGGTAGGGCAGATACGCAGTATTTT; CDR3 protein: CATSDPRTGRADTQYF
J gene: TRBJ2-1; clone size: .; V gene: TRBV15; D gene: TRBD2; CDR3 DNA: TGTGCCACCAGTGTTGGCGGGGGGTCATACAATGAGCAGTTCTTC; CDR3 protein: CATSVGGGSYNEQFF
J gene: TRBJ1-1; clone size: few; V gene: TRBV7-6; D gene: .; CDR3 DNA: TGTGCCAGCAGCGCGGCAGGTGGGAGCACTGAAGCTTTCTTT; CDR3 protein: CASSAAGGSTEAFF
J gene: TRBJ1-2; clone size: .; V gene: TRBV15; D gene: TRBD1; CDR3 DNA: TGTGCCACCAGCAGAGATCTACGGACAGGGGGCTTTGATGGCTACACCTTC; CDR3 protein: CATSRDLRTGGFDGYTF
J gene: TRBJ2-1; clone size: .; V gene: TRBV7-8; D gene: .; CDR3 DNA: TGTGCCAGCAGCCGAGTCTCCAATGAGCAGTTCTTC; CDR3 protein: CASSRVSNEQFF
J gene: TRBJ1-6; clone size: .; V gene: TRBV9; D gene: .; CDR3 DNA: TGTGCCAGCAGCGTAGATGAGGGTTCACCCCTCCACTTT; CDR3 protein: CASSVDEGSPLHF
J gene: TRBJ2-5; clone size: .; V gene: TRBV2; D gene: .; CDR3 DNA: TGTGCCAGCAGTGAAATCGGGCAGGGAGGAGGGGAGACCCAGTACTTC; CDR3 protein: CASSEIGQGGGETQYF
J gene: TRBJ1-4; clone size: .; V gene: TRBV7-6; D gene: .; CDR3 DNA: TGTGCCAGCAGCTTATACCCCAGTAAGGAAAAACTGTTTTTT; CDR3 protein: CASSLYPSKEKLFF
J gene: TRBJ2-1; clone size: .; V gene: TRBV6-6; D gene: TRBD2; CDR3 DNA: TGTGCCAGCCACCCTAGCGGGGGGACGTACAATGAGCAGTTCTTC; CDR3 protein: CASHPSGGTYNEQFF